These T cell receptor beta chains were read from a single sample in a study of CD8 T cells in Susac syndrome. TCRdb passed the immunoSEQ multiplex PCR reads through MiXCR, listing each CDR3 protein once. The repertoire holds more than 200,000 distinct CDR3 sequences, with around 93% as singletons. The source material was CD4+ T cells from PBMCs. These receptors all stem from a human donor with Susac syndrome. CDR3s include the opening cysteine and the closing phenylalanine or tryptophan. The D gene is left open where the match is weak. Part of the rows lack a size; the others show once, few, many or a class for expanded clones.

cdr3_nt | cdr3_aa | clone_size | j_call | d_call | v_call
TGCAGTGCTAGAGACAGGGGAGAGGATACGCAGTATTTT | CSARDRGEDTQYF | NA | TRBJ2-3 | NA | TRBV20-1
TGTGCCAGCAGCTTACCCAGCGGGGAAGATACGCAGTATTTT | CASSLPSGEDTQYF | once | TRBJ2-3 | TRBD2 | TRBV7-8
TGCAGTGCTTCGACACTCGACAATGAGCAGTTCTTC | CSASTLDNEQFF | NA | TRBJ2-1 | NA | TRBV20-1
TGTGCCAGTAGTAGAAATGACAGGGGGTATAGCAATCAGCCCCAGCATTTT | CASSRNDRGYSNQPQHF | NA | TRBJ1-5 | TRBD1 | TRBV19
TGTGCCAGCAGTTACGGTGGACAGAATTATGGCTACACCTTC | CASSYGGQNYGYTF | NA | TRBJ1-2 | NA | TRBV6-2/TRBV6-3
TGTGCCTGGAGTGTAGGTACCTCCAGCTATGGCTACACCTTC | CAWSVGTSSYGYTF | NA | TRBJ1-2 | NA | TRBV30
TGTGCCAGCAGCCCTCTCCCGTTATACAATGAGCAGTTCTTC | CASSPLPLYNEQFF | NA | TRBJ2-1 | NA | TRBV12-3/TRBV12-4
TGTGCCAGCAGCTTAAACGGGGCCTCTCGGGGGGAGCAGTTCTTC | CASSLNGASRGEQFF | NA | TRBJ2-1 | NA | TRBV7-6
TGTGCCATCAGGGACTACATTACGCAGCAGTACTTC | CAIRDYITQQYF | NA | TRBJ2-7 | NA | TRBV10-3
TGTGCCACCAGCAGTACGGGGGCGGGGAGGGAGACCCAGTACTTC | CATSSTGAGRETQYF | NA | TRBJ2-5 | NA | TRBV15
TGTGCCAGCAGTTCTGCAGGGGCGAACACTGAAGCTTTCTTT | CASSSAGANTEAFF | NA | TRBJ1-1 | NA | TRBV28
TGTGCCAGCAGCCCCCAACTAGTATCGAGCGAGACCCAGTACTTC | CASSPQLVSSETQYF | NA | TRBJ2-5 | NA | TRBV9